The entry that follows covers one TCR beta chain sequence. Its antigen remains unidentified. This entry is derived from a study of CD8 T cells in Susac syndrome. Study outcomes and limitations: Individuals included in the TCR sequencing and HLA analysis were acknowledged by the study to be relatively few in number.

TCR beta from blood CD8+ and CD4+ T cells was sequenced. The CDR3 totals 17 residues. CDR1 is MNHNS and CDR2 is SASEGT in the germline V gene. The ends lost 3 bases at V and 10 bases at J; junction bases unmatched: 10. Reverse transcription of 0.5 to 1 ug RNA was carried out with random hexamers. Across 54 Vbeta and 13 Jbeta, immunoSEQ multiplex PCR amplified TCR beta CDR3. TCRdb passed the immunoSEQ multiplex PCR reads through MiXCR, listing each CDR3 protein once. The sample yields about 300,000 distinct CDR3 sequences, almost 85% seen once. This chain uses TRBV6-1 with TRBJ2-2; 14 nucleotides match TRBD2. Sequencing was performed on CD8+ T cells from PBMCs. The sequence was obtained from a human donor with multiple sclerosis. The CDR3 is CASSEVGLAGGQEELFF. As DNA, the CDR3 is TGTGCCAGCAGTGAGGTCGGACTAGCGGGAGGCCAGGAGGAGCTGTTTTTT.